This TCR beta chain was documented in a study of T cells in tuberculosis. Study at large: The T cells targeted glucose monomycolate, a mycobacterial lipid, via CD1B.

Chain pairing is unknown; alpha and beta were sequenced separately. Here immunoSEQ multiplex PCR was the method, and the copy in TCRdb shows in-frame clones only, minus some. Found here are about 58,000 clones, 88% of them singletons; the top ten hold just over 20%. Losses at the gene ends were 8 bases for V and 4 bases for J; bases not matched to a gene: 4. This CDR3 contains 13 residues. Germline lookup yields CDR1 SGHTA and CDR2 FQGTGA. Cells were sorted from thawed PBMC rested overnight and stained with GMM-loaded CD1B tetramer, viability dye and anti-CD3. The lipid loaded on the CD1B tetramers was C32 glucose monomycolate from Rhodococcus equi. CD14-expressing monocytes were removed from PBMC before cryopreservation and sorting. Notes on the study in general: The stringent gate may have excluded weak CD1B-GMM tetramer binders.

The chain has TRBV7-3 and TRBJ2-2; TRBD2 aligns across 7 bases. The material sequenced was CD1b-GMM tetramer-negative cells sorted from PBMCs. The source is an adult woman with latent tuberculosis. The CDR3 nucleotides are TGTGCCAGCTCGACGGGGGGCACCGGGGAGCTGTTTTTT. Translating gives CASSTGGTGELFF.